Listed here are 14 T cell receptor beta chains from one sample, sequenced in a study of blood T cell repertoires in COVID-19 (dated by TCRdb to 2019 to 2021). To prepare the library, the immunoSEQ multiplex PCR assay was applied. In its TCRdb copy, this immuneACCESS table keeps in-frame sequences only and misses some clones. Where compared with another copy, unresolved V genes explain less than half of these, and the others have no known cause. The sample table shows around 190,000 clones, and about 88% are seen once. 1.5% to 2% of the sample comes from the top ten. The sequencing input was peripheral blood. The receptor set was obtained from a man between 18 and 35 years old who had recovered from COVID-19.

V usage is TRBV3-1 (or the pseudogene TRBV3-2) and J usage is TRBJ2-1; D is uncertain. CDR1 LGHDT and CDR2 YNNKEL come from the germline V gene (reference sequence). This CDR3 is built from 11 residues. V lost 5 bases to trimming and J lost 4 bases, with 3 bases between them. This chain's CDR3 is CASSLYNEQFF. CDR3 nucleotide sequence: TGTGCCAGCAGCTTATACAATGAGCAGTTCTTC.

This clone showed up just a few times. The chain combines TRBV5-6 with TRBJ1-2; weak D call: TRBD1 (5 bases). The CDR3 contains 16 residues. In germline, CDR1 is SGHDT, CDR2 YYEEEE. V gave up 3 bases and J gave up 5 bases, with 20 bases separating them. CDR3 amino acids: CASSSTWGAPGYGYTF. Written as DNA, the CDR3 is TGTGCCAGCAGCTCGACATGGGGCGCCCCAGGGTATGGCTACACCTTC.

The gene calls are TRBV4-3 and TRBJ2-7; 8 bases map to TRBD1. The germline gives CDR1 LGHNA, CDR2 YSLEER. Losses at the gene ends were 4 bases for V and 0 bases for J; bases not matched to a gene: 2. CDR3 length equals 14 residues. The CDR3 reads CASSRDRGSYEQYF. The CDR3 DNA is TGCGCCAGCAGCCGAGACAGGGGCTCCTACGAGCAGTACTTC.

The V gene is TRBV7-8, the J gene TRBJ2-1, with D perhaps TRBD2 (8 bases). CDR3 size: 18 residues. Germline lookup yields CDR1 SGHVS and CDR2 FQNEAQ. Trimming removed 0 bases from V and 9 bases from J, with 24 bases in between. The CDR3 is CASSLALGTVPGRGEQFF. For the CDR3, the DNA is TGTGCCAGCAGCTTAGCACTTGGGACAGTCCCCGGGAGGGGTGAGCAGTTCTTC.

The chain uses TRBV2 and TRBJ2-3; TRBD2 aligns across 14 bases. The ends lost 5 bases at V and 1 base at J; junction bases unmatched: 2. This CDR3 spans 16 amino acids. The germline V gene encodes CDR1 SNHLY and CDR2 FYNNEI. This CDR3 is CASSTGLAGGTDTQYF. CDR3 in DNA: TGTGCCAGCAGTACGGGACTAGCGGGGGGCACAGATACGCAGTATTTT.

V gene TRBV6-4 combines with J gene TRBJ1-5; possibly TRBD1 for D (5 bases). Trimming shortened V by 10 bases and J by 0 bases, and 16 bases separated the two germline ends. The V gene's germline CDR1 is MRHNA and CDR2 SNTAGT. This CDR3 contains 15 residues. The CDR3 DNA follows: TGTGCCACGGTTTGGCGACAGTCTAGCAATCAGCCCCAGCATTTT. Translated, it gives CATVWRQSSNQPQHF.

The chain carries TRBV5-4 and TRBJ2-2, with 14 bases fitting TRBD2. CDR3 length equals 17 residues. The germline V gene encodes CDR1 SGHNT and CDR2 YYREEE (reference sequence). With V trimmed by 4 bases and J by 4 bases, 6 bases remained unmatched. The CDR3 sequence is CASSLGLAGVSTGELFF. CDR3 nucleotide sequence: TGTGCCAGCAGCCTGGGACTAGCGGGAGTAAGCACCGGGGAGCTGTTTTTT.

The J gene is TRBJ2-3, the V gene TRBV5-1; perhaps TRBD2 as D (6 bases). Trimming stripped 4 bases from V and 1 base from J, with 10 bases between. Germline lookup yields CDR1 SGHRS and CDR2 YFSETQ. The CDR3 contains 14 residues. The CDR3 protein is CASSPLAGTDTQYF. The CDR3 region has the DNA TGCGCCAGCAGCCCGTTAGCGGGCACAGATACGCAGTATTTT.

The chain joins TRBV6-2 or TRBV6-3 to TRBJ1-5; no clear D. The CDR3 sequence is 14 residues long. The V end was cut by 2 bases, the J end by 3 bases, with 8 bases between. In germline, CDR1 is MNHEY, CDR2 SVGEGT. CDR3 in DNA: TGTGCCAGCAGTTACGGTGGGCTCAATCAGCCCCAGCATTTT. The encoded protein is CASSYGGLNQPQHF.

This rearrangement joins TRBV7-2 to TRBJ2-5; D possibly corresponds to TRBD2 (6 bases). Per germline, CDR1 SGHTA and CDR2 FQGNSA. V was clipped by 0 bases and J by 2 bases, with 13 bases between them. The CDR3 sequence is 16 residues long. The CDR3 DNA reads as TGTGCCAGCAGCTTAGCAAACAGTCGGGGGCAAGAGACCCAGTACTTC. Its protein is CASSLANSRGQETQYF. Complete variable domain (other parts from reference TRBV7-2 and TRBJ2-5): GAGVSQSPSNKVTEKGKDVELRCDPISGHTALYWYRQSLGQGLEFLIYFQGNSAPDKSGLPSDRFSAERTGGSVSTLTIQRTQQEDSAVYLCASSLANSRGQETQYFGPGTRLLVL.

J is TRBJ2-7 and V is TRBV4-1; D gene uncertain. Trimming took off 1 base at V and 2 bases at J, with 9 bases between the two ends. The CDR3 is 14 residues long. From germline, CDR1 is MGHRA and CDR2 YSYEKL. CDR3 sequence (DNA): TGCGCCAGCAGCCAAGGCGCCGGAGCCTACGAGCAGTACTTC. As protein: CASSQGAGAYEQYF.

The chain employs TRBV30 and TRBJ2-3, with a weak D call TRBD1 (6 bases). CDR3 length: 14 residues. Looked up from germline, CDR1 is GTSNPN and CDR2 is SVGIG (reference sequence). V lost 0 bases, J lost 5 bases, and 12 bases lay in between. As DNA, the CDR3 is TGTGCCTGGAGTGTACAACAGGGAGTAGATACGCAGTATTTT. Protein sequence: CAWSVQQGVDTQYF.

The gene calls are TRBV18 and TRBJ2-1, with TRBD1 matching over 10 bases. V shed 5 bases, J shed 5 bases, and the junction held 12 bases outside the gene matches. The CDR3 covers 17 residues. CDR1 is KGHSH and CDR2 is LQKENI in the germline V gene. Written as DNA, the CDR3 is TGTGCCAGCTCATTTCTCTCCGGGACAGGGGTTGACAATGAGCAGTTCTTC. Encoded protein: CASSFLSGTGVDNEQFF. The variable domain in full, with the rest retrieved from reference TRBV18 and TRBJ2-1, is NAGVMQNPRHLVRRRGQEARLRCSPMKGHSHVYWYRQLPEEGLKFMVYLQKENIIDESGMPKERFSAEFPKEGPSILRIQQVVRGDSAAYFCASSFLSGTGVDNEQFFGPGTRLTVL.

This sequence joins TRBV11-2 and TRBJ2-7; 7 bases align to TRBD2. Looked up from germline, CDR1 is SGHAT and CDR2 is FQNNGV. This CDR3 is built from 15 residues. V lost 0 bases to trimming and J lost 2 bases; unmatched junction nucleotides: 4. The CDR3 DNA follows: TGTGCCAGCAGCTTAGAAGCGGGACCGACCTACGAGCAGTACTTC. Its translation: CASSLEAGPTYEQYF.